This note documents a single T cell receptor beta chain sequence. The record originates from a study of blood T cell repertoires in COVID-19. Across the study: Sites across the United States, Italy and Spain contributed samples from acute and convalescent COVID-19. PBMCs, B-cell-depleted T cells, or T cells were the source of the cDNA or gDNA that made up the material.

After removal of 6 bases from V and 7 bases from J, the junction contained 7 bases not matched to a gene. Germline V gene sequence: CDR1 MNHEY, CDR2 SVGAGI. The CDR3 sequence is 14 residues long. Study processing details: For nucleated cells, counts were estimated from reference gene primer amplification. Data came from immunoSEQ multiplex PCR; TCRdb stores just in-frame clones and leaves some out. V and J calls and clone size follow that table, whereas D and trimming were derived from the DNA. This sample has approximately 59,000 clones, with 89% found just once. The chain employs TRBV6-5 and TRBJ1-5; 9 positions match TRBD1. The receptor comes from a human donor in a cohort sampled during active COVID-19. The sequencing sample was made of peripheral blood. CDR3 loop: CASRGTGSGQPQHF. The CDR3, as DNA: TGTGCCAGCAGAGGGACAGGGTCCGGGCAGCCCCAGCATTTT.